The subject of this entry is one T cell receptor (beta chain). These data belong to a study of blood T cells in healthy people across ages. Then a second PCR, running roughly 7 to 11 cycles, was carried out with a sample-barcoded 5' primer and a J-beta primer mix. From the 5' RACE reads, TCRdb called clonotypes with MiXCR, one entry per CDR3 protein. This sample carries about 780,000 distinct CDR3 sequences, 20% to 30% of them seen once, and the ten largest clones take over 2.5%. The V gene lost 2 bases and the J gene lost 3 bases, with 14 bases spanning the gap. Germline CDR1 and CDR2: LGHDT and YNNKEL (reference sequence). This CDR3 spans 15 amino acids. This sample was shared with a second study, whose subject was T cells of mothers and their children.

The rearrangement uses TRBV3-1 and TRBJ2-7; no firm D call. The receptor was derived from a boy younger than 18 in good health. Sequencing used blood. The CDR3 loop reads CASSQSLNSNYEQYF. Written as DNA, the CDR3 is TGTGCCAGCAGCCAAAGTTTAAACAGCAACTACGAGCAGTACTTC.